The rows below give T cell receptor beta chains drawn from one sample of a study of T cell changes during pregnancy in multiple sclerosis. The assay was immunoSEQ multiplex PCR, and TCRdb's table has in-frame clones only and misses some. There are 45,000 to 55,000 clones in the sample; around 92% occur only once, and over 0.55% lies in the top ten. The sequenced sample was CD4+ T cells from peripheral blood mononuclear cells, obtained after pregnancy. These receptors came from a female donor with multiple sclerosis, enrolled in a pregnancy study. The CDR3 runs from the conserved cysteine through the conserved F or W. Fields, in order: J gene, V gene, D gene, clone size, CDR3 length, CDR3 DNA, CDR3 protein. A D gene is named only where the DNA matches it firmly. The size of a clone is reported for some rows only, either as once, few or many, or as a class for expanded clones.

j_call: TRBJ2-7; v_call: TRBV7-2; d_call: TRBD2; clone_size: .; cdr3_length: 14; cdr3_nt: TGTGCCAGCAGCGGCCTAGCGGGAGAGTATGAGCAGTACTTC; cdr3_aa: CASSGLAGEYEQYF
j_call: TRBJ2-7; v_call: TRBV6-1; d_call: TRBD2; clone_size: .; cdr3_length: 15; cdr3_nt: TGTGCCAGCAGTGAACCGACTAGCGGGCCCTACGAGCAGTACTTC; cdr3_aa: CASSEPTSGPYEQYF
j_call: TRBJ2-2; v_call: TRBV29-1; d_call: .; clone_size: .; cdr3_length: 15; cdr3_nt: TGCAGCGTTGAATCCGGGAATGGTTTTGGCGGGGAGCTGTTTTTT; cdr3_aa: CSVESGNGFGGELFF
j_call: TRBJ2-7; v_call: TRBV27; d_call: .; clone_size: .; cdr3_length: 14; cdr3_nt: TGTGCCAGCAGTTTATCGCGGGGTACCTACGAGCAGTACTTC; cdr3_aa: CASSLSRGTYEQYF
j_call: TRBJ2-7; v_call: TRBV7-9; d_call: .; clone_size: few; cdr3_length: 14; cdr3_nt: TGTGCCAGCAGTCCCCGGGACTGGGCTTCCATGCAGTACTTC; cdr3_aa: CASSPRDWASMQYF
j_call: TRBJ2-1; v_call: TRBV7-6; d_call: .; clone_size: .; cdr3_length: 17; cdr3_nt: TGTGCCAGCAGCTCCAGATCGACGGCGGAGGGCTACAATGAGCAGTTCTTC; cdr3_aa: CASSSRSTAEGYNEQFF
j_call: TRBJ2-1; v_call: TRBV4-2; d_call: TRBD2; clone_size: .; cdr3_length: 17; cdr3_nt: TGTGCCAGCAGCCCTCGGGGTAGCGGGGGACCCAACAATGAGCAGTTCTTC; cdr3_aa: CASSPRGSGGPNNEQFF
j_call: TRBJ2-5; v_call: TRBV5-4; d_call: .; clone_size: .; cdr3_length: 15; cdr3_nt: TGTGCCAGCAGCGGAGGCGGCCGGCTCCAAGAGACCCAGTACTTC; cdr3_aa: CASSGGGRLQETQYF
j_call: TRBJ1-5; v_call: TRBV7-2; d_call: .; clone_size: .; cdr3_length: 17; cdr3_nt: TGTGCCAGCAGCCCCATATTGGGGGGGCTAAGCAATCAGCCCCAGCATTTT; cdr3_aa: CASSPILGGLSNQPQHF
j_call: TRBJ2-1; v_call: TRBV11-3; d_call: TRBD2; clone_size: once; cdr3_length: 16; cdr3_nt: TGTGCCAGCCGCTATCGCCTTAGCGGGGGGTACAGTGAGCAGTTCTTC; cdr3_aa: CASRYRLSGGYSEQFF
j_call: TRBJ2-1; v_call: TRBV5-4; d_call: TRBD2; clone_size: .; cdr3_length: 19; cdr3_nt: TGTGCCAGCAGCCCCGGACTAGCGGGAGAAGGGGTACCAGGGGGTGAGCAGTTCTTC; cdr3_aa: CASSPGLAGEGVPGGEQFF
j_call: TRBJ2-1; v_call: TRBV14; d_call: .; clone_size: once; cdr3_length: 13; cdr3_nt: TGTGCCAGCAGCCAAGCGACTTTTGGTGAGCAGTTCTTC; cdr3_aa: CASSQATFGEQFF
j_call: TRBJ2-1; v_call: TRBV7-3; d_call: TRBD2; clone_size: .; cdr3_length: 17; cdr3_nt: TGTGCCAGCAGCTTAAGGGGACTAGCGGGAGGATACAATGAGCAGTTCTTC; cdr3_aa: CASSLRGLAGGYNEQFF
j_call: TRBJ2-5; v_call: TRBV2; d_call: .; clone_size: .; cdr3_length: 17; cdr3_nt: TGTGCCAGCAGTGAATTTGGGTGGGGCCAGGGGCAAGAGACCCAGTACTTC; cdr3_aa: CASSEFGWGQGQETQYF
j_call: TRBJ1-1; v_call: TRBV29-1; d_call: .; clone_size: .; cdr3_length: 13; cdr3_nt: TGCAGCGTTGGAGGACAGAATTGGCCTGAAGCTTTCTTT; cdr3_aa: CSVGGQNWPEAFF
j_call: TRBJ2-1; v_call: TRBV5-1; d_call: .; clone_size: .; cdr3_length: 14; cdr3_nt: TGCGCCAGCGGTCGGGGATACAGCTACAATGAGCAGTTCTTC; cdr3_aa: CASGRGYSYNEQFF
j_call: TRBJ1-4; v_call: TRBV2; d_call: .; clone_size: .; cdr3_length: 15; cdr3_nt: TGTGCCAGCAGTGAAGGTTCCAGGGGTAATGAAAAACTGTTTTTT; cdr3_aa: CASSEGSRGNEKLFF
j_call: TRBJ1-1; v_call: TRBV9; d_call: .; clone_size: .; cdr3_length: 18; cdr3_nt: TGTGCCAGCAGCGTAGTTGATTGGACTGGAATGCCGGGTTCTGAAGCTTTCTTT; cdr3_aa: CASSVVDWTGMPGSEAFF
j_call: TRBJ2-1; v_call: TRBV7-9; d_call: TRBD2; clone_size: .; cdr3_length: 14; cdr3_nt: TGTGCCGTTAGCGCGCTAGCGGAATACAATGAGCAGTTCTTC; cdr3_aa: CAVSALAEYNEQFF
j_call: TRBJ2-4; v_call: TRBV5-5; d_call: .; clone_size: .; cdr3_length: 14; cdr3_nt: TGTGCCAGCAGCTTGGCGGCAGGGCAGAACATTCAGTACTTC; cdr3_aa: CASSLAAGQNIQYF
j_call: TRBJ1-5; v_call: TRBV28; d_call: .; clone_size: .; cdr3_length: 18; cdr3_nt: TGTGCCAGCAGTTTATATGGGAGGGGGGGGAGAGGCAATCAGCCCCAGCATTTT; cdr3_aa: CASSLYGRGGRGNQPQHF
j_call: TRBJ2-3; v_call: TRBV6-5; d_call: .; clone_size: .; cdr3_length: 15; cdr3_nt: TGTGCCAGCAGTTATGTCGCGGGATTCACAGATACGCAGTATTTT; cdr3_aa: CASSYVAGFTDTQYF
j_call: TRBJ2-3; v_call: TRBV11-3; d_call: .; clone_size: .; cdr3_length: 16; cdr3_nt: TGTGCCAGCAGCGTAGGTGGGGGGATTGGTACAGATACGCAGTATTTT; cdr3_aa: CASSVGGGIGTDTQYF